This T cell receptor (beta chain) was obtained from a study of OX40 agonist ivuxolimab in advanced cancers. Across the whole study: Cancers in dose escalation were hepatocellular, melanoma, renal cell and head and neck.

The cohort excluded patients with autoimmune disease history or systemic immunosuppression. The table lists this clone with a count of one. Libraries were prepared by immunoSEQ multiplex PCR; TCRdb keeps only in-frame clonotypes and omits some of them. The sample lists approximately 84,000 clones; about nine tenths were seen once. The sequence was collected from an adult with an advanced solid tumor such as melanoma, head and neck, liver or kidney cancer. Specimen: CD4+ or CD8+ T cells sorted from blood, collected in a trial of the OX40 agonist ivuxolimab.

The CDR3: CASSLRGQGASQYF. CDR3 DNA: TGTGCCAGCAGCTTACGTGGACAGGGGGCTTCGCAGTACTTC. The V gene is TRBV11-2, the J gene TRBJ2-7, with TRBD1 matching over 11 bases. The length of the CDR3 is 14 residues. Germline trimming cut 2 bases from V and 9 bases from J; bases unmatched to any gene: 6. Germline values: CDR1 SGHAT, CDR2 FQNNGV.